This entry lists 8 T cell receptor beta chains sequenced from one sample in a study of siplizumab effects on memory and regulatory T cells. The repertoire was sequenced with immunoSEQ multiplex PCR; TCRdb's copy has only in-frame clones and lacks some. The top ten hold more than 10% of the sample, which has fewer than 110,000 clones, around 90% seen once. Sequencing was carried out using non-Treg CD4+ T cells sorted from blood. Receptors originate from a human donor in good health.

This rearrangement joins TRBV7-2 to TRBJ2-1, with 10 bases matching TRBD2. The CDR3 sequence is 15 residues long. V shed 3 bases, J shed 6 bases, and the junction held 5 bases outside the gene matches. The V gene's germline CDR1 is SGHTA and CDR2 FQGNSA. The CDR3: CASSFLGLASNEQFF. Here the CDR3 DNA reads TGTGCCAGCAGCTTCCTGGGACTAGCGAGCAATGAGCAGTTCTTC.

The DNA of the CDR3 is TGTGCCAGCAGCCCCGGACAGGGAGAGACCAAAAACATTCAGTACTTC. It encodes CASSPGQGETKNIQYF. The rearrangement links TRBV11-3 to TRBJ2-4, with 8 bases identical to TRBD1. Germline V gene lookup returns CDR1 SGHNT and CDR2 YENEEA. The ends lost 5 bases at V and 2 bases at J; junction bases unmatched: 8. CDR3 length equals 16 residues.

The genes are TRBV5-1 and TRBJ1-1; D possibly corresponds to TRBD1 (6 bases). The germline V gene encodes CDR1 SGHRS and CDR2 YFSETQ. The CDR3 contains 14 residues. The ends were cut back, 7 bases at V and 0 bases at J, with 13 bases in the middle. The CDR3: CASRDTNMNTEAFF. DNA of the CDR3: TGCGCCAGCCGGGACACCAATATGAACACTGAAGCTTTCTTT.

This clone appeared a single time. This rearrangement joins TRBV5-8 to TRBJ2-3; no firm D call. V shed 2 bases and J shed 2 bases, with 9 bases lying between them. The CDR3 sequence is 14 residues long. From germline, CDR1 is SGHTS and CDR2 YDEGEE. CDR3: CASSFQSDTDTQYF. CDR3 DNA: TGTGCCAGCAGCTTTCAGTCGGACACAGATACGCAGTATTTT.

The rearrangement uses TRBV30 and TRBJ2-3, with 8 bases aligning to TRBD1. After removal of 0 bases from V and 3 bases from J, the junction contained 5 bases not matched to a gene. From germline, CDR1 is GTSNPN and CDR2 SVGIG (reference sequence). This CDR3 spans 15 amino acids. CDR3 DNA sequence: TGTGCCTGGAGTGTGAAACAGGGGGGTACAGATACGCAGTATTTT. It is translated as CAWSVKQGGTDTQYF.

V gene TRBV28 combines with J gene TRBJ2-1, with TRBD2 as a possible D gene (5 bases). Germline lookup yields CDR1 MDHEN and CDR2 SYDVKM. The CDR3 totals 15 residues. Trimming cost V 6 bases and J 7 bases, with 19 bases left between them. The DNA for the CDR3 is TGTGCCAGCAGCCTAAATAGGAACCCGGGGAATGAGCAGTTCTTC. Translating it yields CASSLNRNPGNEQFF.

This chain connects TRBV14 to TRBJ2-1; D is perhaps TRBD1 (5 bases). The germline V gene encodes CDR1 SGHDN and CDR2 FVKESK. V gave up 4 bases and J gave up 0 bases, with 13 bases separating them. The CDR3 totals 16 residues. The CDR3 nucleotides read TGTGCCAGCAGCCGTGACAGACCCGTCTCCTACAATGAGCAGTTCTTC. It yields the protein CASSRDRPVSYNEQFF.

The rearrangement links TRBV5-8 to TRBJ2-7; D not certain. V lost 4 bases to trimming and J lost 6 bases, with 14 bases between them. The CDR3 is 13 amino acids. Germline CDR1 SGHTS, CDR2 YDEGEE. CDR3 protein: CASSPRHSVEQYF. In DNA form, the CDR3 reads TGTGCCAGCAGCCCCCGCCACAGCGTCGAGCAGTACTTC.